The rows below give T cell receptor beta chains drawn from one sample of a study of PD-L1 blockade in urothelial cancer. Sequenced by immunoSEQ multiplex PCR; TCRdb stores in-frame clones only, minus some. The sample consists of about 32,000 clones, about nine tenths of them appearing once. The starting material was PBMCs, obtained around atezolizumab (anti-PD-L1) treatment. These receptor sequences come from a man aged 45 to 65 with urothelial cancer. Each CDR3 is given with its conserved first and last residue. A D gene is named only where the DNA matches it firmly. A row's size may be missing; if present it is once, few, many or a size class.

-,TRBV19,TRBJ1-1,-,CATLIQAGMNTEAFF,TGTGCCACGTTGATCCAGGCCGGCATGAACACTGAAGCTTTCTTT
-,TRBV7-9,TRBJ1-1,medium-sized,CASSLGEASEAFF,TGTGCCAGCAGCTTAGGTGAGGCAAGTGAAGCTTTCTTT
-,TRBV11-2,TRBJ2-2,-,CASSLGGGPAGELFF,TGTGCCAGCAGCTTGGGAGGGGGGCCGGCCGGGGAGCTGTTTTTT
TRBD2,TRBV7-2,TRBJ2-5,-,CASSRDYGQETQYF,TGTGCCAGCAGCAGGGACTACGGTCAAGAGACCCAGTACTTC
TRBD2,TRBV10-3,TRBJ2-3,-,CAISESIGELASGGLSSTDTQYF,TGTGCCATCAGTGAGTCGATCGGGGAACTCGCTAGCGGGGGATTATCTAGCACAGATACGCAGTATTTT
-,TRBV13,TRBJ2-7,-,CASSSGLIDSYEQYF,TGTGCCAGCAGCTCCGGACTGATAGATTCCTACGAGCAGTACTTC
-,TRBV7-8,TRBJ1-1,-,CASSLDWQGNTEAFF,TGTGCCAGCAGCTTAGATTGGCAGGGTAACACTGAAGCTTTCTTT
TRBD2,TRBV19,TRBJ2-1,-,CASSLLAGGPQINEQFF,TGTGCCAGTAGTCTTCTAGCGGGAGGGCCTCAAATCAATGAGCAGTTCTTC
TRBD1,TRBV27,TRBJ2-2,few,CASSTDRGRELFF,TGTGCCAGCAGCACCGACAGGGGCCGGGAGCTGTTTTTT
TRBD2,TRBV30,TRBJ2-4,-,CAWVKRGAKNIQYF,TGTGCCTGGGTAAAGCGGGGAGCCAAAAACATTCAGTACTTC
-,TRBV6-5,TRBJ2-1,-,CASSRLNNEQFF,TGTGCCAGCTCTAGACTTAATAATGAGCAGTTCTTC
-,TRBV19,TRBJ2-7,-,CASSIVGSSYEQYF,TGTGCCAGTAGTATTGTCGGTAGCTCCTACGAGCAGTACTTC
-,TRBV5-5,TRBJ1-2,-,CASSLERGGNYGYTF,TGTGCCAGCAGCTTGGAGAGGGGAGGCAACTATGGCTACACCTTC
-,TRBV6-4,TRBJ1-2,-,CASSAFYGYTF,TGTGCCAGCAGCGCGTTTTATGGCTACACCTTC
TRBD1,TRBV6-5,TRBJ2-5,-,CASSLRDRGETQYF,TGTGCCAGCAGTTTAAGGGACAGGGGTGAGACCCAGTACTTC